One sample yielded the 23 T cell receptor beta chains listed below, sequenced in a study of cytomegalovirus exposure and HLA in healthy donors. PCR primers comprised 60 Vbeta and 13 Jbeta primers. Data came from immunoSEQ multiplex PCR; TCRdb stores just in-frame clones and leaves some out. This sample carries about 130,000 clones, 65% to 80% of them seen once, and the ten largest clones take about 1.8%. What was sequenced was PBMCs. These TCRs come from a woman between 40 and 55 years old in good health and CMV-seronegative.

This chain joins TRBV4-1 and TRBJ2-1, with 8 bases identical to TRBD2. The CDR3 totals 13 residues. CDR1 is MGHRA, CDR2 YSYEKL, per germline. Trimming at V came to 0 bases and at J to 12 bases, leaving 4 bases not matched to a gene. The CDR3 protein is CASSQEYGGGQFF. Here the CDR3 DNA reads TGCGCCAGCAGCCAAGAATACGGGGGGGGGCAGTTCTTC.

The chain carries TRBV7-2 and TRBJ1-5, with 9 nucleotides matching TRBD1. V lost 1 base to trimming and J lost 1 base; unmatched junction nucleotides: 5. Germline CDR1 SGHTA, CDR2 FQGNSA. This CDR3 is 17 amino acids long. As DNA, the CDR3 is TGTGCCAGCAGCTTAGGATACGGACAGGGGAGCAATCAGCCCCAGCATTTT. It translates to CASSLGYGQGSNQPQHF.

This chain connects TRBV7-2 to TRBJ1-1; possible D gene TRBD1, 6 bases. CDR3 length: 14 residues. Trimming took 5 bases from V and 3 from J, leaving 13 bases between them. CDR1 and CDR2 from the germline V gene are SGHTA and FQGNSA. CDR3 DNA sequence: TGTGCCAGCAGCAGCAGGAAGGGGGACACTGAAGCTTTCTTT. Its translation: CASSSRKGDTEAFF.

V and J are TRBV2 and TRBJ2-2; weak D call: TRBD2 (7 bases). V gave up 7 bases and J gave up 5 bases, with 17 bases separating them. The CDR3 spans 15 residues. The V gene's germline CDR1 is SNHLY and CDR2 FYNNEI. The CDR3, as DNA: TGTGCCAGCATTGCGGGGGCCCCTAGGACCGGGGAGCTGTTTTTT. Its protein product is CASIAGAPRTGELFF.

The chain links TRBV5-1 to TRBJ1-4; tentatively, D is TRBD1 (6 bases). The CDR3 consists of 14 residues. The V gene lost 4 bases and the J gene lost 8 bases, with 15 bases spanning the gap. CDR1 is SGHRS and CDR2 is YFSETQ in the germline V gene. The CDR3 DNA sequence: TGCGCCAGCAGCCCGTCAGGGGCGCAAGAAAAACTGTTTTTT. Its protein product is CASSPSGAQEKLFF.

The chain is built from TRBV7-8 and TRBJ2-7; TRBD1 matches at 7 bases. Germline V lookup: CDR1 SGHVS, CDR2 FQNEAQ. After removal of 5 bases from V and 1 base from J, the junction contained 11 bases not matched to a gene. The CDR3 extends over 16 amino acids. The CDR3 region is CASSADRVDWSYEQYF. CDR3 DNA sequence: TGTGCCAGCAGCGCTGACAGGGTGGATTGGTCCTACGAGCAGTACTTC.

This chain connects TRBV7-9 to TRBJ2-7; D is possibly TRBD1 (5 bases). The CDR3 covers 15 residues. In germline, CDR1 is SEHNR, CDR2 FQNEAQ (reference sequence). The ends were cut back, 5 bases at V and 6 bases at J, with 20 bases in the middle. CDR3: CASSPRTGHKGEQYF. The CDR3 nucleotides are TGTGCCAGCAGCCCAAGAACAGGACACAAGGGCGAGCAGTACTTC.

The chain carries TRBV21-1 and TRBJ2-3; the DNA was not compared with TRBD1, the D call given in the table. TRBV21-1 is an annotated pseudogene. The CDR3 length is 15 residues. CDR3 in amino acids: CASSTYRDKADTQYF. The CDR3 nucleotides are TGTGCCAGCAGCACCTACAGGGATAAGGCAGATACGCAGTATTTT.

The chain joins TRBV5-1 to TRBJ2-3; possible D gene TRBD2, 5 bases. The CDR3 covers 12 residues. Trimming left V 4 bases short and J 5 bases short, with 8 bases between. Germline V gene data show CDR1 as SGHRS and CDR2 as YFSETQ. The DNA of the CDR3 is TGCGCCAGCAGCCCCGGGGTAGATACGCAGTATTTT. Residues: CASSPGVDTQYF.

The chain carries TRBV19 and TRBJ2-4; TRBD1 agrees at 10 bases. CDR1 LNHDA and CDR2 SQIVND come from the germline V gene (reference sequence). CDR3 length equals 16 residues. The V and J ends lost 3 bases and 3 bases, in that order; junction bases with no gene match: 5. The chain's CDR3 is CASSIWTGGGKNIQYF. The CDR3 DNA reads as TGTGCCAGTAGTATTTGGACAGGGGGAGGCAAAAACATTCAGTACTTC.

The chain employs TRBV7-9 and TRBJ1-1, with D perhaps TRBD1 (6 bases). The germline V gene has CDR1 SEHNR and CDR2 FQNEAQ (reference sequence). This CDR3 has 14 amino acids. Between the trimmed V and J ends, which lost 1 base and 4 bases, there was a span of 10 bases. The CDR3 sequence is CASSLEGGVTEAFF. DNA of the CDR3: TGTGCCAGCAGCTTAGAAGGGGGAGTCACTGAAGCTTTCTTT. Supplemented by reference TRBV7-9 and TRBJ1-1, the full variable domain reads DTGVSQNPRHKITKRGQNVTFRCDPISEHNRLYWYRQTLGQGPEFLTYFQNEAQLEKSRLLSDRFSAERPKGSFSTLEIQRTEQGDSAMYLCASSLEGGVTEAFFGQGTRLTVV.

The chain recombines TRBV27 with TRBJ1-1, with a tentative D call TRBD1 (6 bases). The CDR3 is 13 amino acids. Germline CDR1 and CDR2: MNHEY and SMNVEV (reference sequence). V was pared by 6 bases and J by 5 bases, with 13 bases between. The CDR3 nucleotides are TGTGCCAGCAGACAACAGGGAGGGACTGAAGCTTTCTTT. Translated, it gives CASRQQGGTEAFF.

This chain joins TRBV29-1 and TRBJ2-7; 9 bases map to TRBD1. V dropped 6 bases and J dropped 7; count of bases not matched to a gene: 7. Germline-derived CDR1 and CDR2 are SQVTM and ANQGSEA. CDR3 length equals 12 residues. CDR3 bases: TGCAGCGTGACGGACAGGGGCCCGGAGCAGTACTTC. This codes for CSVTDRGPEQYF.

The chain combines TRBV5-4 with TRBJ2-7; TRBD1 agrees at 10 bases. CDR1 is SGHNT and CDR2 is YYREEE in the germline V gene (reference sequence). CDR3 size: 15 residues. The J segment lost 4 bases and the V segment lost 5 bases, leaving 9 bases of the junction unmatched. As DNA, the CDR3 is TGTGCCAGCAGAAACCGGGACAGGGGCGCTTACGAGCAGTACTTC. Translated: CASRNRDRGAYEQYF.

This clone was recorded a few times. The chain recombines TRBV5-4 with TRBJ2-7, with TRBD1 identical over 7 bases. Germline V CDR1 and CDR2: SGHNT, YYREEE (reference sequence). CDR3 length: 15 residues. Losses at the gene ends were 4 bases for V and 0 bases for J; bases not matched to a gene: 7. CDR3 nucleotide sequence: TGTGCCAGCAGCGACCGGGACAGCCCCTCCTACGAGCAGTACTTC. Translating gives CASSDRDSPSYEQYF.

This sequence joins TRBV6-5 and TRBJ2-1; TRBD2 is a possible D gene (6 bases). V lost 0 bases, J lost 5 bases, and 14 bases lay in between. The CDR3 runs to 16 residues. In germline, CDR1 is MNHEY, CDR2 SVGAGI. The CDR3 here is CASSYSGGAGNNEQFF. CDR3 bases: TGTGCCAGCAGTTACTCCGGAGGGGCTGGGAACAATGAGCAGTTCTTC.

In DNA, the CDR3 is TGTGCCTGGAGTGTACCCCACAGGGGAAGCACTGAAGCTTTCTTT. Protein product: CAWSVPHRGSTEAFF. The J gene is TRBJ1-1, the V gene TRBV30, with 7 bases lining up with TRBD1. The CDR3 is 15 amino acids. Trimming at V came to 0 bases and at J to 4 bases, leaving 8 bases not matched to a gene. Looked up from germline, CDR1 is GTSNPN and CDR2 is SVGIG (reference sequence).

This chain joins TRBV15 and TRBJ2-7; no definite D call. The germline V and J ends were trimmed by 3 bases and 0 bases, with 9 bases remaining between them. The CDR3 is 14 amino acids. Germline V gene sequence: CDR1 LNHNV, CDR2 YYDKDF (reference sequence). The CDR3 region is CATSSQFHSYEQYF. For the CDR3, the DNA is TGTGCCACCAGCAGTCAGTTCCACTCCTACGAGCAGTACTTC.

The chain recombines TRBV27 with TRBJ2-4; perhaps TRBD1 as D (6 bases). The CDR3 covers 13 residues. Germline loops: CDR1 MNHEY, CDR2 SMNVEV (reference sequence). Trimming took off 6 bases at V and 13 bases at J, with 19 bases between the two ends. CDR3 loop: CASSQTGSSRQYF. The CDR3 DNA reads TGTGCCAGCAGCCAAACAGGGTCGTCACGCCAGTACTTC.

CDR3 region: CASSSLSGTEAYGYTF. For the CDR3, the DNA is TGTGCCAGCAGCTCACTATCCGGGACAGAGGCTTATGGCTACACCTTC. V is TRBV7-2 and J is TRBJ1-2, with 7 bases that match TRBD1. The CDR3 contains 16 residues. Looked up from germline, CDR1 is SGHTA and CDR2 is FQGNSA. With V trimmed by 4 bases and J by 5 bases, 13 bases remained unmatched.

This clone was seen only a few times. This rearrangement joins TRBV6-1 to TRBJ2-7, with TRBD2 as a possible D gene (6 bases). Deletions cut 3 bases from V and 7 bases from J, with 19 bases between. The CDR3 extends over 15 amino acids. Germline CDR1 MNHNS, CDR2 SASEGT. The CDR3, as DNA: TGTGCCAGCAGTGAGGACTACCCAGGGTCGGGGGAGCAGTACTTC. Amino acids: CASSEDYPGSGEQYF.

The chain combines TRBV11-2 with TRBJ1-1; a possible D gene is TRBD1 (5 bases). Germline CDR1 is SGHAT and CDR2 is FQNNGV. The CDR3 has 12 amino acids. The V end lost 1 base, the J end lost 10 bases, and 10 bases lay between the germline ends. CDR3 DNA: TGTGCCAGCAGCTTAGGCCCGGGGGGAGCTTTCTTT. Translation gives CASSLGPGGAFF.

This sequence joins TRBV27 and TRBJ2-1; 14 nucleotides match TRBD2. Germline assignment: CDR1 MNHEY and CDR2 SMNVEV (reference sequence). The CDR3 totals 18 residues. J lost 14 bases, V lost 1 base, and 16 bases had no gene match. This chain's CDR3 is CASSLYGGGLAGESREFF. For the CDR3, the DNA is TGTGCCAGCAGTTTATACGGGGGGGGACTAGCGGGAGAATCACGGGAGTTCTTC.